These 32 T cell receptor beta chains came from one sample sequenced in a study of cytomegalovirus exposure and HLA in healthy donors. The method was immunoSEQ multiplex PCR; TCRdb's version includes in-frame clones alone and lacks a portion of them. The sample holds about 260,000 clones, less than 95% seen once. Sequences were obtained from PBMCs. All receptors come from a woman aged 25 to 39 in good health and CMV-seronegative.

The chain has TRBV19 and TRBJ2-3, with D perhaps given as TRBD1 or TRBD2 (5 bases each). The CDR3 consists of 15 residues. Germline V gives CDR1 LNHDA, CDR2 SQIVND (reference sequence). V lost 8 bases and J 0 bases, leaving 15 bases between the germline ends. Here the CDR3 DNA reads TGTGCCAGTCGACACGGGACGGCTAGCACAGATACGCAGTATTTT. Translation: CASRHGTASTDTQYF.

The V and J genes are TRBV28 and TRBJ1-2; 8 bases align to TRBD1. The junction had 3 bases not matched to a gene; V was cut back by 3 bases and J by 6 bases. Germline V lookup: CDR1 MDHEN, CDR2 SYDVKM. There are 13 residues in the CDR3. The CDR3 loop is CASSFTGGDGYTF. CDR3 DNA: TGTGCCAGCAGTTTTACAGGGGGAGATGGCTACACCTTC.

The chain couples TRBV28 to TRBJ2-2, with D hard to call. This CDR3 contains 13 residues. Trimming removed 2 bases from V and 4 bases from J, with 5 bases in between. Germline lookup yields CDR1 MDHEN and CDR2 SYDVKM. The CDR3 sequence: CASSLKGTGELFF. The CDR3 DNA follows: TGTGCCAGCAGTTTAAAAGGCACCGGGGAGCTGTTTTTT. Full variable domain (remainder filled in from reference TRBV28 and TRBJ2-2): DVKVTQSSRYLVKRTGEKVFLECVQDMDHENMFWYRQDPGLGLRLIYFSYDVKMKEKGDIPEGYSVSREKKERFSLILESASTNQTSMYLCASSLKGTGELFFGEGSRLTVL.

CDR3 sequence (DNA): TGTGCCAGCAGTGAATTCCCCTCTAGCAGAAGGGAGCAGTTCTTC. Translation: CASSEFPSSRREQFF. The genes are TRBV6-4 and TRBJ2-1, with D possibly matching TRBD2 (5 bases). Germline CDR1 is MRHNA and CDR2 is SNTAGT. The CDR3 is made up of 15 amino acids. The V and J ends lost 3 bases and 10 bases respectively, with 19 bases between them.

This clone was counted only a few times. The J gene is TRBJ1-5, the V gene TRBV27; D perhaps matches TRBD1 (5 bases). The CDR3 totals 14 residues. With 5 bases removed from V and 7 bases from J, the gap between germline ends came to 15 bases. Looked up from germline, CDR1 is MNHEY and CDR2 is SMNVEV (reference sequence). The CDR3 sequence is CASSQRGEGQPQHF. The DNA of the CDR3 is TGTGCCAGCAGTCAACGGGGGGAAGGACAGCCCCAGCATTTT.

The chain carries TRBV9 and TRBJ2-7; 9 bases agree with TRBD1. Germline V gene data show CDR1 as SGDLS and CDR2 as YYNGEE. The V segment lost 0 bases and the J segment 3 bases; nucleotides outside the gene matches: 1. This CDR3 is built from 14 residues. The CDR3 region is CASSVGDRDYEQYF. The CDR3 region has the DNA TGTGCCAGCAGCGTAGGGGACAGGGACTACGAGCAGTACTTC.

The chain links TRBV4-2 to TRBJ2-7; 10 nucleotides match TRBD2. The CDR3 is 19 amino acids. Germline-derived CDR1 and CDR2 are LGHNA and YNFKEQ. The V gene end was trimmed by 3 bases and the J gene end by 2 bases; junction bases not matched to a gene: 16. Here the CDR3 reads CASSHKVSGRLAGAYEQYF. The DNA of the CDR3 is TGTGCCAGCAGCCATAAAGTCTCTGGTCGTCTAGCGGGGGCCTACGAGCAGTACTTC.

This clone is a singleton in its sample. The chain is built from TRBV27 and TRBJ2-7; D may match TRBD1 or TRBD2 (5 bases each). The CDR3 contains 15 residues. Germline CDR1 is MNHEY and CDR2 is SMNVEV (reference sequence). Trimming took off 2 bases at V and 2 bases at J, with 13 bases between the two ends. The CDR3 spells CASSLITGAPYEQYF. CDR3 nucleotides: TGTGCCAGCAGTTTAATAACCGGGGCACCCTACGAGCAGTACTTC.

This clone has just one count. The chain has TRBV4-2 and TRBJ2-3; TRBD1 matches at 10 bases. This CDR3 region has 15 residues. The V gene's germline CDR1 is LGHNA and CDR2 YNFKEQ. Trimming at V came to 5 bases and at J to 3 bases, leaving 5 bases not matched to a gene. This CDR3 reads CASSSDRGRTDTQYF. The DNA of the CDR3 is TGTGCCAGCAGCTCGGACAGGGGGAGGACAGATACGCAGTATTTT.

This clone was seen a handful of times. CDR3 coding DNA: TGTGCCAGTAGTCCTTTGGACCAAGAGACCCAGTACTTC. This encodes CASSPLDQETQYF. The J gene is TRBJ2-5, the V gene TRBV19, with D uncertain. The germline V gene encodes CDR1 LNHDA and CDR2 SQIVND (reference sequence). This CDR3 comprises 13 residues. Trimming left V 5 bases short and J 0 bases short, with 7 bases between.

CDR3 nucleotides: TGCAGTGCCGCGGACGTTTACGAGCAGTACTTC. Protein product: CSAADVYEQYF. V is TRBV20-1 and J is TRBJ2-7; D remains ambiguous. The CDR3 extends over 11 amino acids. CDR1 is DFQATT and CDR2 is SNEGSKA in the germline V gene (reference sequence). The ends were cut back, 6 bases at V and 4 bases at J, with 10 bases in the middle.

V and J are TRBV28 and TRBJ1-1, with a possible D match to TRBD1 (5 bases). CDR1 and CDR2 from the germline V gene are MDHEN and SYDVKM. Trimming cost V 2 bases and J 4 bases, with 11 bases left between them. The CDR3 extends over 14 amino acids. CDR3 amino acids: CASSLNRDFTEAFF. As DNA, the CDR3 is TGTGCCAGCAGTTTAAACCGGGACTTCACTGAAGCTTTCTTT.

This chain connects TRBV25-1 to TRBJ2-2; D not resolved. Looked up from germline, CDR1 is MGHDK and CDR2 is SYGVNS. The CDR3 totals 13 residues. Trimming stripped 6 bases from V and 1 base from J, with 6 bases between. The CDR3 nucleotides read TGTGCCAGCAGGTTTCAGAACACCGGGGAGCTGTTTTTT. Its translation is CASRFQNTGELFF. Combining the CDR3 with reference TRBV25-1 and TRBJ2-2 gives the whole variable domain EADIYQTPRYLVIGTGKKITLECSQTMGHDKMYWYQQDPGMELHLIHYSYGVNSTEKGDLSSESTVSRIRTEHFPLTLESARPSHTSQYLCASRFQNTGELFFGEGSRLTVL.

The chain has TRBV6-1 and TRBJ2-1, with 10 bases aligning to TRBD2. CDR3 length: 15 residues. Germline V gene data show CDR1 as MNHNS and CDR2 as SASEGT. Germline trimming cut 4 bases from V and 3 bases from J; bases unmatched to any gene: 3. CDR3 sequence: CASSGGLASYNEQFF. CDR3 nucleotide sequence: TGTGCCAGCAGTGGGGGACTAGCGAGCTACAATGAGCAGTTCTTC.

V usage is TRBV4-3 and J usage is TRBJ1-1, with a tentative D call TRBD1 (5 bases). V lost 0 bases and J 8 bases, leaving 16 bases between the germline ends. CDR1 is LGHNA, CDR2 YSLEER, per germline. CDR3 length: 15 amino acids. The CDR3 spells CASSQDRQMNLEAFF. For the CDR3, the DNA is TGCGCCAGCAGCCAAGATCGACAGATGAACCTGGAAGCTTTCTTT.

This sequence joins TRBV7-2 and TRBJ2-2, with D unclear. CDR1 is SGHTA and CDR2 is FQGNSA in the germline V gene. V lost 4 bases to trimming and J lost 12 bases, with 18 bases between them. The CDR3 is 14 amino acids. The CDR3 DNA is TGTGCCAGCAGCTCCACCCGGTTGGGTAGGAAGCTGTTTTTT. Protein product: CASSSTRLGRKLFF.

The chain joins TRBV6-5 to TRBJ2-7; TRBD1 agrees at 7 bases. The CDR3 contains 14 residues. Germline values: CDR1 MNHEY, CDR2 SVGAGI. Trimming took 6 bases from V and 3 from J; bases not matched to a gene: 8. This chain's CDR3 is CASREDRAGYEQYF. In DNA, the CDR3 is TGTGCCAGCAGGGAAGACAGGGCGGGCTACGAGCAGTACTTC.

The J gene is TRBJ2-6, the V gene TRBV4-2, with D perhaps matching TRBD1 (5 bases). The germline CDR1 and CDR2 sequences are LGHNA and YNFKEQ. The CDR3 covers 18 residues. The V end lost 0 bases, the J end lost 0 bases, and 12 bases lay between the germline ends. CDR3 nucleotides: TGTGCCAGCAGCCAAGATAACAGGCTGATCTCTGGGGCCAACGTCCTGACTTTC. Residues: CASSQDNRLISGANVLTF.

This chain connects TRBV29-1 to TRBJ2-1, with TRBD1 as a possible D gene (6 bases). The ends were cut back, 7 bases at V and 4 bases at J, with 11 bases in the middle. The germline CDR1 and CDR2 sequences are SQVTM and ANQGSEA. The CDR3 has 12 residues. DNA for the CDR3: TGCAGCGGCGAAGGGACATACAATGAGCAGTTCTTC. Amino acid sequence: CSGEGTYNEQFF.

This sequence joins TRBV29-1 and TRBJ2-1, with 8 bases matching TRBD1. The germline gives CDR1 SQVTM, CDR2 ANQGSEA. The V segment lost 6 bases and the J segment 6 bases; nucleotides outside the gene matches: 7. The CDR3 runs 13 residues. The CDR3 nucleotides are TGCAGCGTCCATCGGACAGGGTCCAATGAGCAGTTCTTC. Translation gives CSVHRTGSNEQFF.

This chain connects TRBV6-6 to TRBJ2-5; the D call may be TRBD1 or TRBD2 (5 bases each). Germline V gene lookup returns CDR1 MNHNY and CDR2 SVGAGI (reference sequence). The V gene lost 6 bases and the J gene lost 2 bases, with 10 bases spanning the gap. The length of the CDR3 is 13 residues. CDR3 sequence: CASSGDGQETQYF. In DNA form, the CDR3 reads TGTGCCAGCAGCGGGGACGGTCAAGAGACCCAGTACTTC.

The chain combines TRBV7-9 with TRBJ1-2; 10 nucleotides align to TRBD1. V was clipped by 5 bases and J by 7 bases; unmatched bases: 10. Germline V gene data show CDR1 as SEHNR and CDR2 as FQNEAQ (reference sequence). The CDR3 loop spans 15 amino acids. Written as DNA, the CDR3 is TGTGCCAGCAGCGCCCAGACAGGGGGCGCGGCTGGCTACACCTTC. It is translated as CASSAQTGGAAGYTF.

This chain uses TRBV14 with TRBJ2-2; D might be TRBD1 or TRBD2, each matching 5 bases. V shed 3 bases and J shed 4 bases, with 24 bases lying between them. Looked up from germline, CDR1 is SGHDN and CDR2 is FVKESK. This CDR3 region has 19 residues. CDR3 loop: CASSHPRPVGASGTGELFF. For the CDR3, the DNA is TGTGCCAGCAGCCACCCGAGGCCCGTAGGGGCCAGCGGCACCGGGGAGCTGTTTTTT.

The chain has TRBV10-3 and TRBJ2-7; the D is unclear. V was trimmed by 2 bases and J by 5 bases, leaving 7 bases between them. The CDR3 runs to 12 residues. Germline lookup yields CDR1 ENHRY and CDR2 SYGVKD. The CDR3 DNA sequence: TGTGCCATCAGTGAGGTCTTCCACGAGCAGTACTTC. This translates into CAISEVFHEQYF.

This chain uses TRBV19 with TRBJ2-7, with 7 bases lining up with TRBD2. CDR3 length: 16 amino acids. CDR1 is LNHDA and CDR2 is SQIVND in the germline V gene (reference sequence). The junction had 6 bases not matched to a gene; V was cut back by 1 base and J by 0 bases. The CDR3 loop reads CASSIVHGGSSYEQYF. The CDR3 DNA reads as TGTGCCAGTAGTATAGTTCATGGCGGGAGCTCCTACGAGCAGTACTTC.

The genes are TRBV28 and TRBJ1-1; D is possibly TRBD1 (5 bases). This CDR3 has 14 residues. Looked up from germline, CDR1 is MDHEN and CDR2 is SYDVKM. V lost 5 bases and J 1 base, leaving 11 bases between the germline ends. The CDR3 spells CASSPLTENTEAFF. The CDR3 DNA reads TGTGCCAGCAGTCCATTGACAGAGAACACTGAAGCTTTCTTT.

CDR3 in amino acids: CATSRAATDSYEQYF. In DNA form, the CDR3 reads TGTGCCACCAGCAGAGCCGCGACTGACTCCTACGAGCAGTACTTC. This chain uses TRBV15 with TRBJ2-7; D unresolved. Deletions cut 1 base from V and 0 bases from J, with 10 bases between. The CDR3 loop spans 15 amino acids. CDR1 and CDR2 (germline): LNHNV, YYDKDF (reference sequence). Full variable domain (missing parts from reference TRBV15 and TRBJ2-7): DAMVIQNPRYQVTQFGKPVTLSCSQTLNHNVMYWYQQKSSQAPKLLFHYYDKDFNNEADTPDNFQSRRPNTSFCFLDIRSPGLGDTAMYLCATSRAATDSYEQYFGPGTRLTVT.

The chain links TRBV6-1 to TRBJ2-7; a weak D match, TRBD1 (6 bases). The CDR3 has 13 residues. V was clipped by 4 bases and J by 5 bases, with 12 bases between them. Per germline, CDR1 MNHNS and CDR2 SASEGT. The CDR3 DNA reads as TGTGCCAGCAGTGCGGGACACAGGGACGAGCAGTACTTC. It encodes CASSAGHRDEQYF.

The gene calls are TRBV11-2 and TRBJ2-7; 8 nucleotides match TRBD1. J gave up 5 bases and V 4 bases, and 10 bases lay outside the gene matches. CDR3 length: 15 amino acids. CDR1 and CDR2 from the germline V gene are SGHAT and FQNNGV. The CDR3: CASSYTRQGLDEQYF. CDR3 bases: TGTGCCAGCAGCTACACACGACAGGGGCTAGACGAGCAGTACTTC.

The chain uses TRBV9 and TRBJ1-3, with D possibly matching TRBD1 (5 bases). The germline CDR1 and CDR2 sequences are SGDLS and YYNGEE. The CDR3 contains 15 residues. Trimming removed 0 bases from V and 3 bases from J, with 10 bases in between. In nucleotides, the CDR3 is TGTGCCAGCAGCGTAGATGGGGCGATTGGAAACACCATATATTTT. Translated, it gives CASSVDGAIGNTIYF.

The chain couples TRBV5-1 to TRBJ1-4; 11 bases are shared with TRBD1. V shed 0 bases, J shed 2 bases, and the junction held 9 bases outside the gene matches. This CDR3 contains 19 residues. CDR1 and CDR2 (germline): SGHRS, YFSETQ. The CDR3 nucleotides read TGCGCCAGCAGCTTGGCCGGGACAGGGGGAAGTCCGACTAATGAAAAACTGTTTTTT. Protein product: CASSLAGTGGSPTNEKLFF.

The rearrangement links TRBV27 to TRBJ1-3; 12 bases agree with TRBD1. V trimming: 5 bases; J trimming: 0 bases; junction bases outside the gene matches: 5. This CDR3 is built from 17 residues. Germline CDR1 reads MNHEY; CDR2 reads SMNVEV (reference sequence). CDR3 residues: CASSGTGGLLSGNTIYF. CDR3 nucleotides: TGTGCCAGCAGTGGGACAGGGGGCCTACTCTCTGGAAACACCATATATTTT.